Listed below are T cell receptor beta chains from one sample, sequenced in a study of blood T cell repertoires in COVID-19. The protocol was immunoSEQ multiplex PCR, while the TCRdb copy is restricted to in-frame clones and leaves out a portion. The sample lists 300,000 or so clones; over 85% were seen once. The sample comprised PBMCs or T cells enriched from blood (not recorded which). These TCRs come from a man between 60 and 75 years old who had recovered from COVID-19. Both conserved end residues are part of each CDR3. D genes are given only for firm matches. Part of the rows lack a size; the others show once, few, many or a class for expanded clones.

D: TRBD2; J: TRBJ2-1; size: few; V: TRBV11-2; DNA: TGTGCCAGCAGCCGGATAGCGGGAGGTTCAATTAGCTCCTACAATGAGCAGTTCTTC; CDR3: CASSRIAGGSISSYNEQFF
D: -; J: TRBJ2-1; size: -; V: TRBV4-1; DNA: TGCGCCAGCAGCCAAGATCGCAGCTCCTACAATGAGCAGTTCTTC; CDR3: CASSQDRSSYNEQFF
D: TRBD1; J: TRBJ2-7; size: -; V: TRBV6-5; DNA: TGTGCCACCAACCGGGACAGGGGAACTTACGAGCAGTACTTC; CDR3: CATNRDRGTYEQYF
D: TRBD1; J: TRBJ1-3; size: -; V: TRBV7-6; DNA: TGTGCCAGCAGCTTAGCACAGGGGGCAGGAAACACCATATATTTT; CDR3: CASSLAQGAGNTIYF
D: TRBD2; J: TRBJ2-7; size: -; V: TRBV6-1; DNA: TGTGCCAGCAGTGGGGGGATAGCGGGGCGAGACTCCTACGAGCAGTACTTC; CDR3: CASSGGIAGRDSYEQYF
D: -; J: TRBJ1-2; size: -; V: TRBV6-5; DNA: TGTGCCAGCATGAGGCCACCTAACTATGGCTACACCTTC; CDR3: CASMRPPNYGYTF
D: TRBD1; J: TRBJ2-6; size: once; V: TRBV3-1/TRBV3-2; DNA: TGTGCCAGCAGCAGAGGACAGGCGTCTGGGGCCAACGTCCTGACTTTC; CDR3: CASSRGQASGANVLTF
D: -; J: TRBJ2-1; size: -; V: TRBV9; DNA: TGTGCCAGCAGCGACCCGCGGGGTGAGCAGTTCTTC; CDR3: CASSDPRGEQFF
D: -; J: TRBJ1-3; size: few; V: TRBV5-8; DNA: TGTGCCAGCAGCTGGGCTGGGGCTCCGGGAAACACCATATATTTT; CDR3: CASSWAGAPGNTIYF
D: -; J: TRBJ1-6; size: -; V: TRBV19; DNA: TGTGCCAGTAGTCCGCAGGGGTCGAGAAACTCACCCCTCCACTTT; CDR3: CASSPQGSRNSPLHF
D: -; J: TRBJ1-5; size: -; V: TRBV18; DNA: TGTGCCAGCTCACCGGGAGGGCGCAATCAGCCCCAGCATTTT; CDR3: CASSPGGRNQPQHF
D: TRBD2; J: TRBJ2-7; size: -; V: TRBV30; DNA: TGTGCCTGGAGTAGTAGCGGGAGGCCTTCCTACGAGCAGTACTTC; CDR3: CAWSSSGRPSYEQYF
D: -; J: TRBJ2-7; size: few; V: TRBV4-2; DNA: TGTGCCAGCAGAGGGGGGGCCGTCCACGAGCAGTACTTC; CDR3: CASRGGAVHEQYF
D: -; J: TRBJ1-2; size: -; V: TRBV7-3; DNA: TGTGCCAGCAGCTTAAACGGCCAGGGGCATGGCTACACCTTC; CDR3: CASSLNGQGHGYTF
D: -; J: TRBJ1-5; size: -; V: TRBV10-3; DNA: TGTGCCATCAGTGAGAACACCATAAATCAGCCCCAGCATTTT; CDR3: CAISENTINQPQHF
D: -; J: TRBJ2-7; size: -; V: TRBV27; DNA: TGTGCCAGCAGGGTTGCGGGACAGAGCTTCTACGAGCAGTACTTC; CDR3: CASRVAGQSFYEQYF
D: TRBD1; J: TRBJ1-5; size: -; V: TRBV6-5; DNA: TGTGCCAGCAGTTACTCCACAGGGGGCTCGCCCCAGCATTTT; CDR3: CASSYSTGGSPQHF
D: -; J: TRBJ1-1; size: -; V: TRBV4-1; DNA: TGCGCCAGCAGCCAAGGGCAGGTTTACATGAACACTGAAGCTTTCTTT; CDR3: CASSQGQVYMNTEAFF
D: TRBD1; J: TRBJ2-1; size: -; V: TRBV5-1; DNA: TGCGCCAGCACCTTTCGGCCCGGACAGGGGAGTGGGTATGAGCAGTTCTTC; CDR3: CASTFRPGQGSGYEQFF
D: -; J: TRBJ1-4; size: -; V: TRBV12-3/TRBV12-4; DNA: TGTGCCAGCAGTTTAAATAGCGACGAAAAACTGTTTTTT; CDR3: CASSLNSDEKLFF
D: -; J: TRBJ1-4; size: -; V: TRBV27; DNA: TGTGCCAGCAGGGGTGCAGGGACTAATGAAAAACTGTTTTTT; CDR3: CASRGAGTNEKLFF
D: TRBD1; J: TRBJ2-1; size: once; V: TRBV5-1; DNA: TGCGCCAGCCGATTTGGACAGGGAGGACTCAATGAGCAGTTCTTC; CDR3: CASRFGQGGLNEQFF
D: -; J: TRBJ1-5; size: -; V: TRBV5-1; DNA: TGCGCCAGCAGCCTCCATGCGGACTCCAATCAGCCCCAGCATTTT; CDR3: CASSLHADSNQPQHF
D: TRBD1; J: TRBJ1-1; size: -; V: TRBV5-1; DNA: TGCGCCAGCAGCTGGGGGGACAGTAGCACGGCTGAAGCTTTCTTT; CDR3: CASSWGDSSTAEAFF
D: -; J: TRBJ2-3; size: -; V: TRBV5-1; DNA: TGCGCCAGCAGCTTGGTGGCCAGGGATCCAGATACGCAGTATTTT; CDR3: CASSLVARDPDTQYF
D: TRBD1; J: TRBJ1-3; size: -; V: TRBV29-1; DNA: TGCAGCGTGCATACAGGGGGAGGTGGAAACACCATATATTTT; CDR3: CSVHTGGGGNTIYF
D: -; J: TRBJ1-2; size: -; V: TRBV21-1; DNA: TGTGCCAGCACGACAGGGGGTGACTATGGCTACACCTTC; CDR3: CASTTGGDYGYTF
D: -; J: TRBJ1-1; size: -; V: TRBV18; DNA: TGTGCCAGCTCACCAGGAGTGAACACTGAAGCTTTCTTT; CDR3: CASSPGVNTEAFF